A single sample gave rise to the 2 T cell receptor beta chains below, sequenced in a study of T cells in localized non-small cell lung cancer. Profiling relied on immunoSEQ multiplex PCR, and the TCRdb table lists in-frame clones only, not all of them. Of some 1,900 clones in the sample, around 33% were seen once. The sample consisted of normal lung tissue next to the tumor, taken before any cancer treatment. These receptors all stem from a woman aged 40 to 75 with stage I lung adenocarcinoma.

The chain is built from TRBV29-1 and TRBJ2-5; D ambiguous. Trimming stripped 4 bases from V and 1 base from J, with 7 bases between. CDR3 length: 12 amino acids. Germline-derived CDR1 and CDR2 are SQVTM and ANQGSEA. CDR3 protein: CSVGLGQETQYF. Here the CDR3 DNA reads TGCAGCGTTGGTCTGGGCCAAGAGACCCAGTACTTC.

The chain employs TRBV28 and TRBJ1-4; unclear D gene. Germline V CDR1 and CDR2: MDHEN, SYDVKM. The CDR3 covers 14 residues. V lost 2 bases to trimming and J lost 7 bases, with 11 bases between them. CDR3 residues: CASSLEGVREKLFF. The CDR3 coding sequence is TGTGCCAGCAGTTTAGAGGGTGTACGTGAAAAACTGTTTTTT. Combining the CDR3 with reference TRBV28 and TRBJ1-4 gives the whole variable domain DVKVTQSSRYLVKRTGEKVFLECVQDMDHENMFWYRQDPGLGLRLIYFSYDVKMKEKGDIPEGYSVSREKKERFSLILESASTNQTSMYLCASSLEGVREKLFFGSGTQLSVL.